This T cell receptor beta chain comes out of a study of blood T cell repertoires in COVID-19 (dated by TCRdb to 2018 to 2021). Notes on the research overall: Samples from collaborators originated in the United States, Italy and Spain and spanned both the acute and convalescent phases of COVID-19. The prospective study material was composed of cDNA or gDNA derived from T cells, B-cell-depleted T cells, or PBMCs. The dataset comprised deeply sampled blood TCRbeta repertoires from subjects exposed to, actively infected with, or recovered from COVID-19. A freely available public database, intended as a resource for researchers studying the immune response to SARS-CoV-2, is where the repertoires were released. Samples were obtained from the ongoing ImmuneRACE study (first 160 participants) and from 1,254 subjects provided by 6 global collaborators. The sample metadata nearly always contained a de-identified subject ID, COVID-19 status, age in years and sex. Where available, HLA class I and class II types were obtained from metadata supplied by the sample provider rather than from assay-based typing.

The immunoSEQ Assay, a bias-controlled multiplex PCR, was used to amplify TCRbeta CDR3 regions from genomic DNA. In the source study's methods: The number of nucleated cells in each sample was estimated by amplification of reference gene primers within the assay. To quantify the absolute abundance of each unique TCRbeta CDR3 rearrangement, sequence reads were collapsed and filtered. Productive Simpson clonality was computed per sample as the square root of Simpson's diversity index over productive rearrangements. The immuneACCESS repertoire file appears here via TCRdb, limited to in-frame rearrangements. These files lack a portion of the clones; in checked studies, under half of the deficit traces to unresolved V genes, and the cause of the others is not known. V, J and clone size are taken as reported in that table, and D and trimming were inferred from the DNA itself. Present in this sample are about 250,000 clones, about 87% of which were seen just once. The biggest ten clones account for 6.3% of the sample.

At one collaborating source in Seattle, patients were enrolled during active infection and were followed longitudinally through the course of disease. Collaborating institutions collected whole blood in K2EDTA tubes following their own protocols. Collaborator samples were shipped for TCRbeta analysis as frozen whole blood, isolated PBMCs, or DNA extracted from either sample type. V is pruned by 3 bases and J by 4 bases, leaving 1 base of the junction without a gene match. The germline V gene specifies MNHNS as CDR1 and SASEGT as CDR2. The CDR3, from cysteine to phenylalanine, totals 13 residues. CDR3 DNA is the only sequence kept; it has 39 bases, read in frame from the first base. In the case of this clone: It lacks a known antigen. Base qualities are missing; no much larger clone stands one base away.

The investigation overall reported the following: Clinical and demographic metadata were provided uncurated, with the amount varying by source and participant.

The TCR originated in a young woman with COVID-19, enrolled during active disease. The sequence links TRBV6-1 to TRBJ1-2, with 8 middle bases fitting TRBD1. Sequencing was performed on peripheral blood. The base sequence is TGTGCCAGCAGTGAGGACAGGGTCTATGGCTACACCTTC. Its protein product is CASSEDRVYGYTF.